What follows are 28 T cell receptor beta chains derived from one specimen sequenced in a study of cytomegalovirus exposure and HLA in healthy donors. It was with 60 Vbeta and 13 Jbeta primers that the PCR ran. Clones were sequenced by immunoSEQ multiplex PCR, and TCRdb holds only the in-frame ones, with some missing. The repertoire has approximately 74,000 clones, approximately 80% of them found once; the top ten carry roughly 2.9%. The sequenced sample was PBMCs. The source is a woman in her 30s in good health and CMV-seronegative.

About this clone: The identical CDR3 is also encoded by other nucleotide sequences in the sample. V and J are TRBV6-1 and TRBJ1-1, with TRBD1 matching over 8 bases. This CDR3 is 14 amino acids long. CDR1 and CDR2 (germline): MNHNS, SASEGT. Trimming cost V 6 bases and J 1 base; bases outside gene matches: 4. This CDR3 reads CASSETGENTEAFF. The DNA of the CDR3 is TGTGCCAGCAGCGAGACAGGGGAGAACACTGAAGCTTTCTTT.

This clone was observed a few times. The chain recombines TRBV5-1 with TRBJ1-4, with 9 nucleotides matching TRBD1. The V gene's germline CDR1 is SGHRS and CDR2 YFSETQ. CDR3 length: 17 residues. The J segment lost 10 bases and the V segment lost 1 base, leaving 14 bases of the junction unmatched. This CDR3 is CASSLTSGTGFEGKLFF. The CDR3 DNA follows: TGCGCCAGCAGCTTGACTTCCGGGACAGGGTTTGAGGGAAAACTGTTTTTT.

A few counts support this clone. The chain has TRBV11-2 and TRBJ1-2; D not certain. The germline V gene encodes CDR1 SGHAT and CDR2 FQNNGV. V was trimmed by 4 bases and J by 3 bases, leaving 6 bases between them. The CDR3 contains 12 residues. CDR3 sequence: CASSSNDYGYTF. DNA for the CDR3: TGTGCCAGCAGCTCAAATGACTATGGCTACACCTTC.

The chain is built from TRBV11-2 and TRBJ1-5, with D unclear. The CDR3 covers 13 residues. Looked up from germline, CDR1 is SGHAT and CDR2 is FQNNGV. V was cut by 1 base and J by 10 bases, with 11 bases left in between. CDR3 in DNA: TGTGCCAGCAGCTTAGCAGGACTCGGCCCCCAGCATTTT. Its translation: CASSLAGLGPQHF.

There are a few counts of this clone. The chain links TRBV29-1 to TRBJ1-4; TRBD1 aligns across 7 bases. Germline V gene sequence: CDR1 SQVTM, CDR2 ANQGSEA. The CDR3 covers 12 residues. J gave up 5 bases and V 6 bases, and 3 bases lay outside the gene matches. CDR3: CSVGTVNEKLFF. In DNA, the CDR3 is TGCAGCGTGGGGACAGTCAATGAAAAACTGTTTTTT.

This chain links TRBV5-1 with TRBJ1-1; the match to TRBD1 covers 7 bases. Trimming at V came to 2 bases and at J to 4 bases, leaving 5 bases not matched to a gene. The germline CDR1 and CDR2 sequences are SGHRS and YFSETQ. There are 14 residues in the CDR3. The CDR3 DNA follows: TGCGCCAGCAGCTTATTGACAGGGCCCACTGAAGCTTTCTTT. It translates to CASSLLTGPTEAFF. Complete variable domain (other parts from reference TRBV5-1 and TRBJ1-1): KAGVTQTPRYLIKTRGQQVTLSCSPISGHRSVSWYQQTPGQGLQFLFEYFSETQRNKGNFPGRFSGRQFSNSRSEMNVSTLELGDSALYLCASSLLTGPTEAFFGQGTRLTVV.

The chain carries TRBV5-6 and TRBJ1-6, with 7 bases that match TRBD1. Per germline, CDR1 SGHDT and CDR2 YYEEEE. The CDR3 has 14 amino acids. V was clipped by 4 bases and J by 10 bases; unmatched bases: 8. CDR3 nucleotide sequence: TGTGCCAGCAGCGCAGACGACAGGGACTCACCCCTCCACTTT. Translation gives CASSADDRDSPLHF.

J is TRBJ1-1 and V is TRBV6-5; D is perhaps TRBD1 (6 bases). This CDR3 has 15 residues. In germline, CDR1 is MNHEY, CDR2 SVGAGI. With 5 bases removed from V and 4 bases from J, the gap between germline ends came to 17 bases. DNA of the CDR3: TGTGCCAGCAGTAGAGGACAGTCCCCGGGCACTGAAGCTTTCTTT. This sequence encodes CASSRGQSPGTEAFF.

The gene calls are TRBV13 and TRBJ2-5; 7 nucleotides line up with TRBD2. The CDR3 sequence is 14 residues long. V was clipped by 5 bases and J by 5 bases; unmatched bases: 8. Germline V CDR1 and CDR2: PRHDT, FYEKMQ (reference sequence). CDR3 amino acids: CASSPPGGGETQYF. CDR3 sequence (DNA): TGTGCCAGCAGCCCCCCCGGGGGAGGGGAGACCCAGTACTTC.

V gene TRBV6-4 combines with J gene TRBJ1-1, with 9 nucleotides matching TRBD1. J was trimmed by 5 bases and V by 6 bases; bases with no gene match: 10. There are 15 residues in the CDR3. Looked up from germline, CDR1 is MRHNA and CDR2 is SNTAGT. CDR3 in amino acids: CASSEDRGGATEAFF. The CDR3 nucleotides read TGTGCCAGCAGCGAAGACAGGGGGGGCGCGACTGAAGCTTTCTTT.

The chain carries TRBV7-2 and TRBJ2-2; 7 bases agree with TRBD1. Trimming cost V 5 bases and J 9 bases; bases outside gene matches: 12. Germline-derived CDR1 and CDR2 are SGHTA and FQGNSA. There are 15 residues in the CDR3. This CDR3 is CASSPRTGLKRELFF. The CDR3 nucleotides are TGTGCCAGCAGCCCCCGGACAGGCCTGAAACGGGAGCTGTTTTTT.

V usage is TRBV7-2 and J usage is TRBJ2-1, with TRBD1 as a possible D gene (8 bases). CDR1 SGHTA and CDR2 FQGNSA come from the germline V gene. The ends were cut back, 5 bases at V and 7 bases at J, with 18 bases in the middle. The length of the CDR3 is 15 residues. CDR3 in DNA: TGTGCCAGCAGCCTAGGGGGGGACAGGAGAAATGAGCAGTTCTTC. This encodes CASSLGGDRRNEQFF.

As concerns this clone: One junction end does not reproduce the germline sequence, and a read error may be involved. As DNA, the CDR3 is TGTTCCAGCAGCTTAGGAGAGGGGGCAGGAAACACCATATATTTT. Protein: CSSSLGEGAGNTIYF. The chain employs TRBV7-9 and TRBJ1-3; 7 nucleotides align to TRBD1. The CDR3 is made up of 15 amino acids. CDR1 is SEHNR, CDR2 FQNEAQ, per germline (reference sequence).

V usage is TRBV5-1 and J usage is TRBJ1-6; the D gene is possibly TRBD1 (5 bases). The V end lost 4 bases, the J end lost 11 bases, and 25 bases lay between the germline ends. Per the germline V gene, CDR1 is SGHRS and CDR2 is YFSETQ. The CDR3 runs 17 residues. The CDR3 bases are TGCGCCAGCAGCCCATCCCTCCAGGGCGATGGTAGGACACCCCTCCACTTT. Translated: CASSPSLQGDGRTPLHF.

The chain has TRBV5-8 and TRBJ1-1, with 9 bases matching TRBD1. J lost 4 bases, V lost 6 bases, and 7 bases had no gene match. The CDR3 extends over 14 amino acids. Per the germline V gene, CDR1 is SGHTS and CDR2 is YDEGEE. CDR3 amino acids: CASITGGEGTEAFF. DNA for the CDR3: TGTGCCAGCATCACAGGGGGCGAGGGCACTGAAGCTTTCTTT.

DNA of the CDR3: TGTGCCAGCAGCCCACAGACCGGACAGGCGAACTATGGCTACACCTTC. It translates to CASSPQTGQANYGYTF. V is TRBV7-2 and J is TRBJ1-2, with 7 bases that match TRBD1. J lost 2 bases, V lost 5 bases, and 11 bases had no gene match. Germline V lookup: CDR1 SGHTA, CDR2 FQGNSA. The CDR3 spans 16 residues.

The DNA of the CDR3 is TGTGCCAGCAGTTACTCGGCGGGCTACGAGCAGTACTTC. Amino acid sequence: CASSYSAGYEQYF. The chain joins TRBV6-5 to TRBJ2-7; D possibly corresponds to TRBD2 (5 bases). Per germline, CDR1 MNHEY and CDR2 SVGAGI. V was cut by 0 bases and J by 3 bases, with 6 bases left in between. The CDR3 has 13 residues.

The chain joins TRBV28 to TRBJ1-5; D gene uncertain. This CDR3 spans 14 amino acids. Germline assignment: CDR1 MDHEN and CDR2 SYDVKM. V shed 4 bases and J shed 3 bases, with 10 bases lying between them. CDR3 DNA sequence: TGTGCCAGCAGTTCGCAGGCTTTCAATCAGCCCCAGCATTTT. Its translation is CASSSQAFNQPQHF. Variable domain in full (rest from reference TRBV28 and TRBJ1-5): DVKVTQSSRYLVKRTGEKVFLECVQDMDHENMFWYRQDPGLGLRLIYFSYDVKMKEKGDIPEGYSVSREKKERFSLILESASTNQTSMYLCASSSQAFNQPQHFGDGTRLSIL.

This clone has only a few counts. The J gene is TRBJ1-4, the V gene TRBV9, with D unresolved. Trimming removed 2 bases at V and 8 bases at J, with 13 bases between. The CDR3 is 14 residues long. CDR1 SGDLS and CDR2 YYNGEE come from the germline V gene. CDR3 sequence reads: CASSVGREGEKLFF. CDR3 coding DNA: TGTGCCAGCAGCGTGGGGAGGGAGGGCGAAAAACTGTTTTTT. Variable domain in full (rest from reference TRBV9 and TRBJ1-4): DSGVTQTPKHLITATGQRVTLRCSPRSGDLSVYWYQQSLDQGLQFLIQYYNGEERAKGNILERFSAQQFPDLHSELNLSSLELGDSALYFCASSVGREGEKLFFGSGTQLSVL.

The V gene is TRBV30, the J gene TRBJ1-3; a possible D gene is TRBD1 (6 bases). Between the trimmed V and J ends, which lost 5 bases and 4 bases, there was a span of 12 bases. This CDR3 has 13 residues. The V gene's germline CDR1 is GTSNPN and CDR2 SVGIG (reference sequence). CDR3 sequence reads: CAWGGAYGNTIYF. The CDR3 region has the DNA TGTGCCTGGGGGGGGGCCTACGGAAACACCATATATTTT.

This clone was counted once. The chain carries TRBV7-8 and TRBJ1-2; D is possibly TRBD1 (6 bases). CDR1 is SGHVS and CDR2 is FQNEAQ in the germline V gene. The germline V and J ends were trimmed by 5 bases and 3 bases, with 16 bases remaining between them. The CDR3 contains 15 residues. The CDR3 DNA reads TGTGCCAGCAGCCATAACAGGGCTTCCGACTATGGCTACACCTTC. Its translation is CASSHNRASDYGYTF.

This clone was seen a handful of times. This rearrangement joins TRBV4-1 to TRBJ2-6; 13 bases match TRBD2. The CDR3 is 17 amino acids. CDR1 is MGHRA and CDR2 is YSYEKL in the germline V gene. The V and J ends lost 6 bases and 0 bases, in that order; junction bases with no gene match: 2. CDR3 amino acids: CASRTSGGFSGANVLTF. In nucleotides, the CDR3 is TGCGCCAGCAGGACTAGCGGGGGGTTCTCTGGGGCCAACGTCCTGACTTTC.

This clone showed up just a few times. This chain links TRBV5-1 with TRBJ2-7; no clear D. Trimming cost V 7 bases and J 0 bases, with 11 bases left between them. Germline CDR1 SGHRS, CDR2 YFSETQ. The CDR3 has 13 residues. DNA for the CDR3: TGCGCCAGCGGCGGCGGTTTCTCCTACGAGCAGTACTTC. Its protein product is CASGGGFSYEQYF.

The V and J genes are TRBV28 and TRBJ2-5; 11 bases match TRBD1. Per germline, CDR1 MDHEN and CDR2 SYDVKM. The CDR3 runs 13 residues. J lost 3 bases, V lost 6 bases, and 0 bases had no gene match. CDR3 residues: CASRGQGEETQYF. DNA of the CDR3: TGTGCCAGCAGGGGACAGGGGGAAGAGACCCAGTACTTC. The complete variable domain, with remaining parts taken from reference TRBV28 and TRBJ2-5, reads DVKVTQSSRYLVKRTGEKVFLECVQDMDHENMFWYRQDPGLGLRLIYFSYDVKMKEKGDIPEGYSVSREKKERFSLILESASTNQTSMYLCASRGQGEETQYFGPGTRLLVL.

The rearrangement joins TRBV5-8 to TRBJ2-5, with 8 bases that match TRBD1. Trimming took 0 bases from V and 5 from J; bases not matched to a gene: 6. In germline, CDR1 is SGHTS, CDR2 YDEGEE. The CDR3 spans 15 residues. Here the CDR3 DNA reads TGTGCCAGCAGCTTGGGGGACAGGAGGGAGGAGACCCAGTACTTC. This sequence encodes CASSLGDRREETQYF.

J is TRBJ2-2 and V is TRBV5-4; D remains ambiguous. This CDR3 spans 15 amino acids. Germline assignment: CDR1 SGHNT and CDR2 YYREEE (reference sequence). Trimming removed 0 bases from V and 0 bases from J, with 6 bases in between. This CDR3 reads CASSLDLANTGELFF. CDR3 nucleotide sequence: TGTGCCAGCAGCTTGGACCTAGCGAACACCGGGGAGCTGTTTTTT.

The rearrangement joins TRBV4-1 to TRBJ1-3; D not certain. V gave up 0 bases and J gave up 6 bases, with 18 bases separating them. CDR3 length equals 17 residues. Germline lookup yields CDR1 MGHRA and CDR2 YSYEKL. The CDR3 spells CASSQDWRAGDVNTIYF. CDR3 bases: TGCGCCAGCAGCCAAGATTGGAGGGCCGGAGATGTAAACACCATATATTTT.

The chain is built from TRBV28 and TRBJ1-5; D gene ambiguous. V was shortened by 4 bases and J by 1 base, with 17 bases between the two germline ends. Per germline, CDR1 MDHEN and CDR2 SYDVKM. This CDR3 is built from 17 residues. Here the CDR3 reads CASSSLEGKGSNQPQHF. DNA of the CDR3: TGTGCCAGCAGTTCCCTGGAGGGAAAGGGAAGCAATCAGCCCCAGCATTTT. Full variable domain (missing parts from reference TRBV28 and TRBJ1-5): DVKVTQSSRYLVKRTGEKVFLECVQDMDHENMFWYRQDPGLGLRLIYFSYDVKMKEKGDIPEGYSVSREKKERFSLILESASTNQTSMYLCASSSLEGKGSNQPQHFGDGTRLSIL.